This T cell receptor beta chain was profiled in a study of blood T cells in healthy people across ages. Study findings and constraints: Roughly linearly, TCR beta diversity per million T cells fell as age increased.

Through a sample-barcoded 5' primer and a J-beta primer mix, a second PCR was run for roughly 6 to 11 cycles. TCRdb itself ran the 5' RACE reads through MiXCR, one entry per CDR3 protein. This table holds roughly 1 million distinct CDR3 sequences, roughly a quarter found once. V shed 6 bases and J 11 bases; nucleotides not matched to a gene: 7. This CDR3 has 12 amino acids. The V gene's germline CDR1 is MGHDK and CDR2 SYGVNS. On this clonotype: Its matching antigen is unknown.

The same data also contributed to another study, on T cells of mothers and their children. That source reports: A few healthy Caucasian mothers, along with their six children, were the donors. Per mother, over 9.5 million TCR beta CDR3 reads were obtained; per child, approximately 3 million.

The V gene is TRBV25-1, the J gene TRBJ2-7; TRBD2 matches 10 bases. The sequence derives from a girl between 2 and 10 years old in good health. The sample was blood. The CDR3 DNA is TGTGCCAGCAGCCCACTAGCGGGATTCGAGTACTTC. Translated: CASSPLAGFEYF.